This T cell receptor beta chain derives from a study of cytomegalovirus exposure and HLA in healthy donors. Study-wide points: Links to common viral pathogens appeared, in a later analysis, for several of the most significant clusters. Likely technical artifact: a cluster of highly shared sequence variants.

Details on this clone: The antigen is not known.

PCR amplification relied on 60 Vbeta primers (plus 13 Jbeta primers). The assay was immunoSEQ multiplex PCR, and TCRdb's table has in-frame clones only and misses some. This table has about 130,000 clones, about four fifths appearing once. The CDR3 runs to 15 residues. The V gene end was trimmed by 1 base and the J gene end by 4 bases; junction bases not matched to a gene: 4. Germline CDR1 SGHRS, CDR2 YFSETQ. The sample was PBMCs. The sequence came from a woman aged 40 to 49 in good health and CMV-seronegative. The chain recombines TRBV5-1 with TRBJ2-5, with 10 bases identical to TRBD2. The CDR3: CASSLSGGAVETQYF. The CDR3 DNA sequence: TGCGCCAGCAGCTTGAGCGGGGGGGCGGTAGAGACCCAGTACTTC.